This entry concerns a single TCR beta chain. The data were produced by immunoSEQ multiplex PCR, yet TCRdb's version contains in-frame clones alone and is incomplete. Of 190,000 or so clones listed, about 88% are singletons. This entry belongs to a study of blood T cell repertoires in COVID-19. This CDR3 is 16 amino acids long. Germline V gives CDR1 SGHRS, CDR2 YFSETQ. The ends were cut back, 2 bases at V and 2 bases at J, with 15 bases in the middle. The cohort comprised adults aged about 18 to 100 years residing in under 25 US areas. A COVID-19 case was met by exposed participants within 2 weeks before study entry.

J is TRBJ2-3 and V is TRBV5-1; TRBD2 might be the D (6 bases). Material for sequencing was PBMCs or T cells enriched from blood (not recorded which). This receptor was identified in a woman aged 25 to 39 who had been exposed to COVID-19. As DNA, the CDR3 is TGCGCCAGCAGCTTCGGGACTGATCTCCTCACAGATACGCAGTATTTT. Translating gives CASSFGTDLLTDTQYF.